The source of this TCR beta chain is a study of blood T cell repertoires in COVID-19. Study background: COVID-19 samples, acute and convalescent, were from the United States, Italy and Spain. PBMCs, B-cell-depleted T cells, or T cells were the source of the cDNA or gDNA that made up the material.

The sample holds one count of this clone. The CDR3 has 15 amino acids. Germline V gene data show CDR1 as SGHTA and CDR2 as FQGNSA. The V gene lost 6 bases and the J gene lost 3 bases, with 15 bases spanning the gap. As handled by the study authors: Reference gene primer amplification in the assay estimated nucleated cell counts. Clones were read by immunoSEQ multiplex PCR, and TCRdb kept only the in-frame ones, dropping some. From that table come the V and J calls and clone size; the DNA was used to work out D and trimming. Among 250,000 to 300,000 clones listed, 80% to 90% were seen once. V gene TRBV7-2 combines with J gene TRBJ1-5, with D perhaps matching TRBD1 (6 bases). The receptor's source is a man aged 80 or over with acute or convalescent COVID-19. The sequencing sample was made of peripheral blood. CDR3 loop: CASSSGDIVNQPQHF. CDR3 sequence (DNA): TGTGCCAGCAGTTCTGGGGACATAGTCAATCAGCCCCAGCATTTT. Combining the CDR3 with reference TRBV7-2 and TRBJ1-5 gives the whole variable domain GAGVSQSPSNKVTEKGKDVELRCDPISGHTALYWYRQSLGQGLEFLIYFQGNSAPDKSGLPSDRFSAERTGGSVSTLTIQRTQQEDSAVYLCASSSGDIVNQPQHFGDGTRLSIL.